Presented here are 18 T cell receptor beta chains from one specimen sequenced in a study of T cell responses to AZD1222 COVID-19 vaccine. Using immunoSEQ multiplex PCR, the repertoire was profiled, and TCRdb retains in-frame clones only, with some absent. The sample has over 150,000 clones; 90% are singletons. The input for sequencing was peripheral blood, taken on day 0 of AZD1222 vaccination. The receptors shown here come from an adult in good health.

J is TRBJ2-1 and V is TRBV4-1; 13 positions agree with TRBD2. From germline, CDR1 is MGHRA and CDR2 YSYEKL. CDR3 length: 14 amino acids. V lost 3 bases to trimming and J lost 10 bases; unmatched junction nucleotides: 3. The DNA for the CDR3 is TGCGCCAGCAGCCACGGGGGACTAGCGGGAGAGCAGTTCTTC. Its translation: CASSHGGLAGEQFF.

A single count supports this clone. This chain links TRBV5-1 with TRBJ2-2, with 7 bases aligning to TRBD1. Trimming removed 5 bases from V and 4 bases from J; junction bases left unmatched: 5. CDR1 SGHRS and CDR2 YFSETQ come from the germline V gene. The CDR3 has 14 residues. CDR3 residues: CASRRGLGTGELFF. CDR3 coding DNA: TGCGCCAGCAGGAGGGGGCTGGGCACCGGGGAGCTGTTTTTT.

The chain links TRBV19 to TRBJ1-5, with unresolved D. CDR1 is LNHDA and CDR2 is SQIVND in the germline V gene (reference sequence). The CDR3 length is 15 residues. Between the trimmed V and J ends, which lost 3 bases and 2 bases, there was a span of 11 bases. The CDR3 reads CASSMGKFGNQPQHF. The CDR3 nucleotides read TGTGCCAGTAGTATGGGTAAGTTCGGCAATCAGCCCCAGCATTTT. Based on the CDR3 plus reference TRBV19 and TRBJ1-5, the full variable domain is DGGITQSPKYLFRKEGQNVTLSCEQNLNHDAMYWYRQDPGQGLRLIYYSQIVNDFQKGDIAEGYSVSREKKESFPLTVTSAQKNPTAFYLCASSMGKFGNQPQHFGDGTRLSIL.

This chain connects TRBV3-1 (or the pseudogene TRBV3-2) to TRBJ2-1; D unresolved. V gave up 2 bases and J gave up 5 bases, with 7 bases separating them. The CDR3 is 13 amino acids. Germline V gene data show CDR1 as LGHDT and CDR2 as YNNKEL (reference sequence). CDR3 residues: CASSQSGNNEQFF. CDR3 DNA sequence: TGTGCCAGCAGCCAATCAGGAAACAATGAGCAGTTCTTC.

The chain joins TRBV9 to TRBJ1-4; 7 bases agree with TRBD1. The ends lost 0 bases at V and 2 bases at J; junction bases unmatched: 4. CDR3 length: 16 residues. CDR1 and CDR2 from the germline V gene are SGDLS and YYNGEE. In DNA, the CDR3 is TGTGCCAGCAGCGTAGGGCCGACAGGGACTAATGAAAAACTGTTTTTT. Its protein is CASSVGPTGTNEKLFF.

The chain recombines TRBV18 with TRBJ2-1, with D unresolved. The germline gives CDR1 KGHSH, CDR2 LQKENI. Trimming left V 6 bases short and J 8 bases short, with 17 bases between. The CDR3 is 14 residues long. The CDR3 spells CASSPDSRRHEQFF. CDR3 nucleotide sequence: TGTGCCAGCTCCCCCGACTCCCGGCGGCATGAGCAGTTCTTC. Together with reference TRBV18 and TRBJ2-1, the CDR3 gives the full variable domain: NAGVMQNPRHLVRRRGQEARLRCSPMKGHSHVYWYRQLPEEGLKFMVYLQKENIIDESGMPKERFSAEFPKEGPSILRIQQVVRGDSAAYFCASSPDSRRHEQFFGPGTRLTVL.

This clone occurred once. V usage is TRBV28 and J usage is TRBJ2-6; unclear D gene. Germline V lookup: CDR1 MDHEN, CDR2 SYDVKM. Trimming removed 3 bases at V and 0 bases at J, with 6 bases between. CDR3 length: 15 residues. CDR3 coding DNA: TGTGCCAGCAGTTTCGCCTACTCTGGGGCCAACGTCCTGACTTTC. Translated, it gives CASSFAYSGANVLTF.

This chain uses TRBV6-1 with TRBJ1-5, with a possible D match to TRBD1 (5 bases). Germline V gene data show CDR1 as MNHNS and CDR2 as SASEGT. V lost 2 bases to trimming and J lost 12 bases, with 26 bases between them. CDR3 length: 17 amino acids. This CDR3 is CASSEFQGAGAQSSQHF. Here the CDR3 DNA reads TGTGCCAGCAGTGAATTCCAGGGCGCAGGAGCCCAATCAAGCCAGCATTTT.

The chain's CDR3 is CASNPGLAQETQYF. CDR3 DNA: TGTGCCAGCAATCCTGGACTAGCTCAAGAGACCCAGTACTTC. The rearrangement uses TRBV6-5 and TRBJ2-5; 8 positions match TRBD2. With V trimmed by 7 bases and J by 2 bases, 6 bases remained unmatched. The CDR3 length is 14 residues. Germline V gene sequence: CDR1 MNHEY, CDR2 SVGAGI.

This clone has just one count. The V call is TRBV9, the J call TRBJ2-3, with 8 bases identical to TRBD1. CDR3 length: 16 amino acids. V gave up 1 base and J gave up 4 bases; unmatched junction bases: 8. The germline V gene encodes CDR1 SGDLS and CDR2 YYNGEE. The CDR3 bases are TGTGCCAGCAGCGTACGGACAGGGCGGTCGCCAGATACGCAGTATTTT. Its translation: CASSVRTGRSPDTQYF.

The gene calls are TRBV6-2 or TRBV6-3 and TRBJ1-5, with D possibly being TRBD1 (6 bases). The CDR3 is 16 residues long. Trimming left V 6 bases short and J 2 bases short, with 17 bases between. Germline-derived CDR1 and CDR2 are MNHEY and SVGEGT. CDR3 in amino acids: CASSRLGGIGNQPQHF. CDR3 sequence (DNA): TGTGCCAGCAGCCGGCTAGGGGGTATCGGCAATCAGCCCCAGCATTTT.

The chain recombines TRBV12-3 or TRBV12-4 with TRBJ2-7; no reliable D call. V was pared by 10 bases and J by 2 bases, with 12 bases between. CDR3 size: 12 residues. Here the CDR3 DNA reads TGTGCCACCGGACGGGTAACCTACGAGCAGTACTTC. It encodes CATGRVTYEQYF.

CDR3 bases: TGTGCCAGCAGTGAAGTAGGAGAGTCACTTGATGGCTACACCTTC. The encoded protein is CASSEVGESLDGYTF. V and J are TRBV6-1 and TRBJ1-2, with D unresolved. The germline CDR1 and CDR2 sequences are MNHNS and SASEGT. Trimming removed 1 base from V and 6 bases from J, with 15 bases in between. The CDR3 is made up of 15 amino acids.

J is TRBJ2-7 and V is TRBV11-1; TRBD1 matches at 7 bases. With 5 bases clipped from V and 3 bases from J, the junction kept 7 bases outside the gene matches. The CDR3 covers 14 residues. Germline V CDR1 and CDR2: SGHAT, FQDESV (reference sequence). DNA for the CDR3: TGTGCCAGCAGCATTCCGGGACAGATCTACGAGCAGTACTTC. It yields the protein CASSIPGQIYEQYF.

The V and J genes are TRBV9 and TRBJ2-2, with 14 bases fitting TRBD2. This CDR3 region has 19 residues. Germline-derived CDR1 and CDR2 are SGDLS and YYNGEE. Trimming took 0 bases from V and 3 from J; bases not matched to a gene: 7. The CDR3 sequence is CASSVAVGLAGVYTGELFF. The CDR3 DNA reads as TGTGCCAGCAGCGTAGCGGTGGGACTAGCGGGAGTGTACACCGGGGAGCTGTTTTTT.

The chain links TRBV4-2 to TRBJ2-2; 7 bases match TRBD1. The CDR3 covers 14 residues. V shed 3 bases, J shed 5 bases, and the junction held 3 bases outside the gene matches. From germline, CDR1 is LGHNA and CDR2 YNFKEQ. This chain's CDR3 is CASSQQTGTGELFF. The CDR3, as DNA: TGTGCCAGCAGCCAGCAGACAGGGACCGGGGAGCTGTTTTTT.

The chain is built from TRBV6-4 and TRBJ2-1; a weak D match, TRBD2 (6 bases). There are 16 residues in the CDR3. Germline V CDR1 and CDR2: MRHNA, SNTAGT. Trimming removed 2 bases at V and 0 bases at J, with 11 bases between. The CDR3 nucleotides are TGTGCCAGCAGTGACCTAGCGACCTTCTCCTACAATGAGCAGTTCTTC. This translates into CASSDLATFSYNEQFF.

In this sample, this clone turned up a few times. V is TRBV6-5 and J is TRBJ1-3; the D gene is possibly TRBD1 (5 bases). The CDR3 is 15 residues long. The V and J ends lost 2 bases and 0 bases respectively, with 8 bases between them. CDR1 and CDR2 (germline): MNHEY, SVGAGI. The CDR3 DNA sequence: TGTGCCAGCAGTTACCGTCAGGGCTCTGGAAACACCATATATTTT. Protein product: CASSYRQGSGNTIYF.